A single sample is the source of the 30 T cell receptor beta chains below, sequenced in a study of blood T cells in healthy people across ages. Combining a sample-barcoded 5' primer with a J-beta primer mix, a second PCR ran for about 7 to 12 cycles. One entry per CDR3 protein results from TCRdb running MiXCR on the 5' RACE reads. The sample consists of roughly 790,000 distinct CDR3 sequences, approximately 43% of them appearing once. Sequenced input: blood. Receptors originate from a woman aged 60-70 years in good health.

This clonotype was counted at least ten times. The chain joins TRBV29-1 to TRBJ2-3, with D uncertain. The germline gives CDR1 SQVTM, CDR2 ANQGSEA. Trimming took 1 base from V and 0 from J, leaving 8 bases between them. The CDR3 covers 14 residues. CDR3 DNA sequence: TGCAGCGTTGAAGTAAAGGAGAGCACAGATACGCAGTATTTT. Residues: CSVEVKESTDTQYF.

As DNA, the CDR3 is TGTGCCAGCAGCCATATACCCGGGACAGACAATGAGCAGTTCTTC. It yields the protein CASSHIPGTDNEQFF. The chain employs TRBV4-2 and TRBJ2-1, with 7 bases identical to TRBD1. Germline assignment: CDR1 LGHNA and CDR2 YNFKEQ. Trimming removed 3 bases from V and 5 bases from J; junction bases left unmatched: 7. This CDR3 has 15 residues.

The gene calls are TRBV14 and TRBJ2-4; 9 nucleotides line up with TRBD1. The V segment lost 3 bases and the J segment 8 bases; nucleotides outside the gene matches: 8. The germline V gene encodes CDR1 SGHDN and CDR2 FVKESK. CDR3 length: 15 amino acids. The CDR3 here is CASSQQRTGEDIQYF. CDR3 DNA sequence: TGTGCCAGCAGCCAGCAGAGGACAGGGGAGGACATTCAGTACTTC. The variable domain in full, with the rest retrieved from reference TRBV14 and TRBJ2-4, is EAGVTQFPSHSVIEKGQTVTLRCDPISGHDNLYWYRRVMGKEIKFLLHFVKESKQDESGMPNNRFLAERTGGTYSTLKVQPAELEDSGVYFCASSQQRTGEDIQYFGAGTRLSVL.

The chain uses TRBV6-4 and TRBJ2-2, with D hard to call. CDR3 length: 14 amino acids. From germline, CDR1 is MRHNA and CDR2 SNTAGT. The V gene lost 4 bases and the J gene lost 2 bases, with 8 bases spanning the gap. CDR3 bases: TGTGCCAGCAGTGTTTCTGCTAACACCGGGGAGCTGTTTTTT. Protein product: CASSVSANTGELFF.

In nucleotides, the CDR3 is TGTGCCAGCAGGTGGACAGGGAAAAACGAGCAGTACTTC. Amino acids: CASRWTGKNEQYF. This sequence joins TRBV27 and TRBJ2-5, with 8 bases fitting TRBD1. The J call may be in error: the DNA end matches TRBJ2-7 better. The CDR3 has 13 amino acids. Germline values: CDR1 MNHEY, CDR2 SMNVEV (reference sequence).

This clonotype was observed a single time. CDR3 DNA sequence: TGCGCCAGCAGCTTGTGGTCTACTAGCGGTGAGGAGTACTTC. Translating gives CASSLWSTSGEEYF. The chain recombines TRBV5-1 with TRBJ2-5; TRBD2 matches 8 bases. Germline assignment: CDR1 SGHRS and CDR2 YFSETQ. The V and J ends lost 1 base and 12 bases, in that order; junction bases with no gene match: 11. This CDR3 spans 14 amino acids.

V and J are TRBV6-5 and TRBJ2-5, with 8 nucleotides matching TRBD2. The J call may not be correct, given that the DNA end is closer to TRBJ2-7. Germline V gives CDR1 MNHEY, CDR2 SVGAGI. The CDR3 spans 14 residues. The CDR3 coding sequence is TGTGCCAGCAGAATAGCGGGGACTGTCTACGAGCAGTACTTC. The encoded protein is CASRIAGTVYEQYF.

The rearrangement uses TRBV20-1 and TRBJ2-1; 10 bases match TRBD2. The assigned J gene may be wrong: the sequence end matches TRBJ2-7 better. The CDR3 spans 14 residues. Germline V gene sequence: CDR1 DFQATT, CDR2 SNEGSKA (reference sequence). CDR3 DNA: TGCAGTGCAATGAGCGGGAGGGAGAACAATGAGCAGTACTTC. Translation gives CSAMSGRENNEQYF.

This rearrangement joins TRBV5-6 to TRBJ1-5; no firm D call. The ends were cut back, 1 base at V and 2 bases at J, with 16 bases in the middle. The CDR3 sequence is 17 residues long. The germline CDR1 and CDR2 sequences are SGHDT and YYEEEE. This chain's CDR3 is CASSLFNGIAGNQPQHF. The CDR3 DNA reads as TGTGCCAGCAGCTTGTTTAATGGCATCGCAGGCAATCAGCCCCAGCATTTT.

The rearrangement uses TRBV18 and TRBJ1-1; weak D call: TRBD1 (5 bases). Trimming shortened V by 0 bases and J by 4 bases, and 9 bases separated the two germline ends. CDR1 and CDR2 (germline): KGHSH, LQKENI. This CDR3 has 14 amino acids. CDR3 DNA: TGTGCCAGCTCACCACCATCGGGGGTCACTGAAGCTTTCTTT. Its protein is CASSPPSGVTEAFF.

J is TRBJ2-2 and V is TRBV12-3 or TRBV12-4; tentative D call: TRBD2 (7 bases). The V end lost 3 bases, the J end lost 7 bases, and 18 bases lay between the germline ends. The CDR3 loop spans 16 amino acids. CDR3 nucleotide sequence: TGTGCCAGCAGTTTTGAGTACGGGGGGCCAAGCGGGGAGCTGTTTTTT. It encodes CASSFEYGGPSGELFF.

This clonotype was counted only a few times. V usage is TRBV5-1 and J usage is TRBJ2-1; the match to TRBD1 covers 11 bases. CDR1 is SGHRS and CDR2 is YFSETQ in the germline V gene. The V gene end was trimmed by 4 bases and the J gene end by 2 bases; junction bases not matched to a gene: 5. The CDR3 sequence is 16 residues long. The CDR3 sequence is CASSPGGQGAYNEQFF. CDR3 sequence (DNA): TGCGCCAGCAGCCCTGGGGGACAGGGGGCCTACAATGAGCAGTTCTTC.

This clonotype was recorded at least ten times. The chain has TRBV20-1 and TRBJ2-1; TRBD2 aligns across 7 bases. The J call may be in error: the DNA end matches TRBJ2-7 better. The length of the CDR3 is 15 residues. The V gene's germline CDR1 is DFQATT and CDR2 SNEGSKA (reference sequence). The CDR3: CSPLSSGRSYNEQYF. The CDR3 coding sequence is TGCAGTCCTCTCTCTAGCGGCCGCTCCTACAATGAGCAGTACTTC.

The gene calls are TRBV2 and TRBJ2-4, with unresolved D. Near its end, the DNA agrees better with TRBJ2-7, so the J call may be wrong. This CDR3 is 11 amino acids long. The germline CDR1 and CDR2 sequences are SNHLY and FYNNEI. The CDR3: CASSEALEQYF. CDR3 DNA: TGTGCCAGCAGTGAAGCGCTCGAGCAGTACTTC.

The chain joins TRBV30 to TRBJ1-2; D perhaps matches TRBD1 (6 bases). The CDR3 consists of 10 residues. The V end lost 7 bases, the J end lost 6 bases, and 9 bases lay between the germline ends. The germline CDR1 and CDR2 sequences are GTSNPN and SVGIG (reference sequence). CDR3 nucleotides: TGTGCCTTAGGGGGAAATGGCTACACCTTC. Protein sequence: CALGGNGYTF.

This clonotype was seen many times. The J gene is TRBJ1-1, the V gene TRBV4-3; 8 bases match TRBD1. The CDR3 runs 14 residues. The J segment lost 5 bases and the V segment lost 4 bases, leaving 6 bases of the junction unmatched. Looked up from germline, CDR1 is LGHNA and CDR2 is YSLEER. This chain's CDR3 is CASSRDTGGTEAFF. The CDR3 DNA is TGCGCCAGCAGCCGGGACACAGGGGGAACTGAAGCTTTCTTT.

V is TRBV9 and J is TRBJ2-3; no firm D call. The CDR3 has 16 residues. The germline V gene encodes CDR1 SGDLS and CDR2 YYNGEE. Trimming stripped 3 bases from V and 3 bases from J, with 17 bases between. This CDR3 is CASSAPGRKSTDTQYF. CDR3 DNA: TGTGCCAGCAGCGCGCCTGGGCGGAAGTCAACAGATACGCAGTATTTT.

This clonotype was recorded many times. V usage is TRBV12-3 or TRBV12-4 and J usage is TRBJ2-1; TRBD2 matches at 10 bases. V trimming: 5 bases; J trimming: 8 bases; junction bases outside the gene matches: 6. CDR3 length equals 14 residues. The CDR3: CASSTSGAGYEQFF. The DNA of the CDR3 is TGTGCCAGCAGTACTAGCGGGGCCGGGTATGAGCAGTTCTTC.

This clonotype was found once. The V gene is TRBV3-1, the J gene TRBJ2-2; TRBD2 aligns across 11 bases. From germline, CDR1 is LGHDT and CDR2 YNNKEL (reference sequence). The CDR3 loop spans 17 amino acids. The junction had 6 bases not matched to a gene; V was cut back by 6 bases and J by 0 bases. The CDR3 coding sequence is TGTGCCAGCAGTCAGACTAGCGGGAACCCGAACACCGGGGAGCTGTTTTTT. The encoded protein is CASSQTSGNPNTGELFF. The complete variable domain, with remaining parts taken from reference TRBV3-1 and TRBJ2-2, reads DTAVSQTPKYLVTQMGNDKSIKCEQNLGHDTMYWYKQDSKKFLKIMFSYNNKELIINETVPNRFSPKSPDKAHLNLHINSLELGDSAVYFCASSQTSGNPNTGELFFGEGSRLTVL.

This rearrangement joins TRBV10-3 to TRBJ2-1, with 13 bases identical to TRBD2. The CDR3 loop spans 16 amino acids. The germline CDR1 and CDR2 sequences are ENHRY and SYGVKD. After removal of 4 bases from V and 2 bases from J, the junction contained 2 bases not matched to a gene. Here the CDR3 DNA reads TGTGCCATCAGTGGCACTAGCGGGGGGGCCTACAATGAGCAGTTCTTC. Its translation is CAISGTSGGAYNEQFF.

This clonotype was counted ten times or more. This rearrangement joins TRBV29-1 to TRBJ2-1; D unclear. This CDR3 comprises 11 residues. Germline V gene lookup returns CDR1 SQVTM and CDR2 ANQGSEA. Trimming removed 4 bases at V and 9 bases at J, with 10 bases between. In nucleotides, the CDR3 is TGCAGCGTTGTGCTAGGTCCTGAGCAGTTCTTC. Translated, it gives CSVVLGPEQFF.

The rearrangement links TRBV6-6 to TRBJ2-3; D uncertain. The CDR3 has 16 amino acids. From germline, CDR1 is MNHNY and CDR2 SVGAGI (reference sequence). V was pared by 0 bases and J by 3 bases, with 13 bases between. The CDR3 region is CASSYSGSTWTDTQYF. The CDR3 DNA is TGTGCCAGCAGTTACTCAGGATCTACGTGGACAGATACGCAGTATTTT.

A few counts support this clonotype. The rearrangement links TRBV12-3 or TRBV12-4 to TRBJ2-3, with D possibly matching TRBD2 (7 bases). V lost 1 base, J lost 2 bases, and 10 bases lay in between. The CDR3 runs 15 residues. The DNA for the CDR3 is TGTGCCAGCAGTTTAGAGGGGGACTACACAGATACGCAGTATTTT. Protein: CASSLEGDYTDTQYF.

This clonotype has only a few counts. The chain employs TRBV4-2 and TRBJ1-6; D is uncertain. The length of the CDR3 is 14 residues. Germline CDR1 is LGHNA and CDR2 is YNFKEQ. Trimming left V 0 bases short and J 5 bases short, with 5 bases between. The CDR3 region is CASSQDGNNSPLHF. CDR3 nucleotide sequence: TGTGCCAGCAGCCAAGACGGGAATAATTCACCCCTCCACTTT.

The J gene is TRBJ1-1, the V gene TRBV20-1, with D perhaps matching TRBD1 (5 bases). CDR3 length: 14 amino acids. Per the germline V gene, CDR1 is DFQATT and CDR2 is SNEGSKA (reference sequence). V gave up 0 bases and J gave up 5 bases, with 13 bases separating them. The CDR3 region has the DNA TGCAGTGCTAGAGATGGGGCAGGGCTTACTGAAGCTTTCTTT. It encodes CSARDGAGLTEAFF.

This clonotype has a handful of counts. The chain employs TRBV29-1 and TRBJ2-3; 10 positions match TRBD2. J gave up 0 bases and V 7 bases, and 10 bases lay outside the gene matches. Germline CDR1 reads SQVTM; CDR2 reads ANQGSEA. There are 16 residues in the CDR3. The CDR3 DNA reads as TGCAGCGAAAGAGGTTCTAGCGGGGGTAGCACAGATACGCAGTATTTT. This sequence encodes CSERGSSGGSTDTQYF.

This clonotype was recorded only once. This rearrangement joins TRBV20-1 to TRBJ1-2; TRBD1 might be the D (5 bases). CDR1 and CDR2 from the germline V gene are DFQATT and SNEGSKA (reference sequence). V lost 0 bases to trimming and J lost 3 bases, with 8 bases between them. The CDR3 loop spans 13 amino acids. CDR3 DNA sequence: TGCAGTGCTAGAGATTCGACAGACTATGGCTACACCTTC. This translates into CSARDSTDYGYTF.

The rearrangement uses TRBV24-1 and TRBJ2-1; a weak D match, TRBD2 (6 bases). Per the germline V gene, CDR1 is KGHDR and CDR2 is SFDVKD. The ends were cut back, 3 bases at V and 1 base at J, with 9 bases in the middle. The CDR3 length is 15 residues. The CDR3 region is CATSDVSGSYNEQFF. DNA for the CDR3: TGTGCCACCAGTGATGTTAGCGGTTCCTACAATGAGCAGTTCTTC.

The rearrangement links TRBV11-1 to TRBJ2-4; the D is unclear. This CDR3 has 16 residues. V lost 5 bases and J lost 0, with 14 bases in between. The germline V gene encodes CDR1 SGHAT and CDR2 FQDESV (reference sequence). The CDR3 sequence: CASSPGRAEAKNIQYF. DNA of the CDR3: TGTGCCAGCAGCCCCGGAAGGGCCGAAGCCAAAAACATTCAGTACTTC.

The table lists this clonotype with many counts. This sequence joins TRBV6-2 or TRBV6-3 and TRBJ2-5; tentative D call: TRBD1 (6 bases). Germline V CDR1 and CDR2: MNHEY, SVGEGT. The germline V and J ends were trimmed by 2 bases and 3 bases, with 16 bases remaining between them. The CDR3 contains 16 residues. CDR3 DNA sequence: TGTGCCAGCAGTTACGACCCCAGACAGGTTGAAGAGACCCAGTACTTC. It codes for CASSYDPRQVEETQYF.